These 25 T cell receptor beta chains were all obtained from the same sample, sequenced in a study of blood T cell repertoires in COVID-19. Clones were sequenced by immunoSEQ multiplex PCR, and TCRdb holds only the in-frame ones, with some missing. The sample has roughly 200,000 clones; about 86% are singletons. Input material: PBMCs or T cells enriched from blood (not recorded which). These receptors came from a woman aged 25 to 39 who had been exposed to COVID-19.

This clone was detected once. This chain uses TRBV6-2 or TRBV6-3 with TRBJ2-2, with 12 positions matching TRBD2. V trimming: 6 bases; J trimming: 4 bases; junction bases outside the gene matches: 6. The CDR3 runs 16 residues. Germline lookup yields CDR1 MNHEY and CDR2 SVGEGT. DNA for the CDR3: TGTGCCAGCAGCCGACTAGCGGGGGTCACCACCGGGGAGCTGTTTTTT. Amino acid sequence: CASSRLAGVTTGELFF.

The chain recombines TRBV2 with TRBJ1-5; possibly TRBD1 for D (5 bases). V lost 6 bases and J lost 1, with 16 bases in between. CDR3 length: 16 residues. Germline V gene lookup returns CDR1 SNHLY and CDR2 FYNNEI. DNA of the CDR3: TGTGCCAGCAGCCTGGAAGCGGGGCTAAGCAATCAGCCCCAGCATTTT. This encodes CASSLEAGLSNQPQHF.

This clone was recorded only once. The V gene is TRBV7-8, the J gene TRBJ1-4; weak D call: TRBD1 (6 bases). This CDR3 is 15 amino acids long. Germline CDR1 reads SGHVS; CDR2 reads FQNEAQ. V was cut by 5 bases and J by 3 bases, with 13 bases left in between. CDR3 DNA sequence: TGTGCCAGCAGCCCACGACAGGAGTCTAATGAAAAACTGTTTTTT. Its translation is CASSPRQESNEKLFF.

This clone was observed a few times. The genes are TRBV4-1 and TRBJ1-5, with no clear D. CDR1 is MGHRA, CDR2 YSYEKL, per germline. CDR3 length: 15 amino acids. V was shortened by 6 bases and J by 1 base, with 13 bases between the two germline ends. The CDR3 is CASRLTEVSNQPQHF. DNA for the CDR3: TGCGCCAGCAGGCTAACTGAGGTGAGCAATCAGCCCCAGCATTTT.

This chain uses TRBV19 with TRBJ1-3, with D tentatively TRBD1 (6 bases). The V gene lost 7 bases and the J gene lost 4 bases, with 14 bases spanning the gap. The CDR3 has 14 amino acids. Per the germline V gene, CDR1 is LNHDA and CDR2 is SQIVND (reference sequence). For the CDR3, the DNA is TGTGCCAGTACCAACGTCGGACAGGGAAACACCATATATTTT. Its protein is CASTNVGQGNTIYF.

The rearrangement joins TRBV11-2 to TRBJ2-6; 10 nucleotides line up with TRBD1. Germline V CDR1 and CDR2: SGHAT, FQNNGV. Trimming removed 6 bases from V and 0 bases from J; junction bases left unmatched: 11. The length of the CDR3 is 19 residues. The CDR3 protein is CASRGVTGGISSGANVLTF. CDR3 sequence (DNA): TGTGCCAGCAGAGGGGTGACAGGGGGCATTAGCTCTGGGGCCAACGTCCTGACTTTC. Full variable domain (remainder filled in from reference TRBV11-2 and TRBJ2-6): EAGVAQSPRYKIIEKRQSVAFWCNPISGHATLYWYQQILGQGPKLLIQFQNNGVVDDSQLPKDRFSAERLKGVDSTLKIQPAKLEDSAVYLCASRGVTGGISSGANVLTFGAGSRLTVL.

J is TRBJ2-4 and V is TRBV19; TRBD2 might be the D (5 bases). CDR3 length: 16 residues. The germline CDR1 and CDR2 sequences are LNHDA and SQIVND (reference sequence). Trimming took off 3 bases at V and 6 bases at J, with 18 bases between the two ends. The CDR3 sequence is CASSILSSEGRNIQYF. The CDR3 nucleotides are TGTGCCAGTAGTATTCTCTCGTCAGAGGGCAGAAACATTCAGTACTTC.

The chain couples TRBV3-1 (or the pseudogene TRBV3-2) to TRBJ1-6, with 7 bases identical to TRBD1. The germline V gene has CDR1 LGHDT and CDR2 YNNKEL (reference sequence). After removal of 4 bases from V and 7 bases from J, the junction contained 19 bases not matched to a gene. This CDR3 comprises 19 residues. DNA for the CDR3: TGTGCCAGCAGCCCAACCCGTGGGCTAGGGGGCCGAGTGAATTCACCCCTCCACTTT. Its translation: CASSPTRGLGGRVNSPLHF.

V and J are TRBV18 and TRBJ2-5, with 7 positions matching TRBD1. Per the germline V gene, CDR1 is KGHSH and CDR2 is LQKENI. This CDR3 contains 14 residues. Trimming at V came to 1 base and at J to 5 bases, leaving 4 bases not matched to a gene. The CDR3 DNA is TGTGCCAGCTCACCACAGGGGGCCTCCGAGACCCAGTACTTC. This codes for CASSPQGASETQYF.

The chain recombines TRBV24-1 with TRBJ2-6; no clear D. V lost 9 bases, J lost 1 base, and 6 bases lay in between. CDR1 and CDR2 from the germline V gene are KGHDR and SFDVKD. The CDR3 spans 13 residues. The CDR3, as DNA: TGTGCCACCTCAAATTCTGGGGCCAACGTCCTGACTTTC. As protein: CATSNSGANVLTF.

The table lists this clone with a few counts. The chain is built from TRBV6-5 and TRBJ2-3; tentatively, D is TRBD1 (6 bases). The germline CDR1 and CDR2 sequences are MNHEY and SVGAGI. Trimming took off 6 bases at V and 1 base at J, with 8 bases between the two ends. The CDR3 is made up of 13 amino acids. CDR3 DNA sequence: TGTGCCAGCAGGTGGACAGGCACAGATACGCAGTATTTT. Encoded protein: CASRWTGTDTQYF.

The chain employs TRBV30 and TRBJ2-2; tentatively, D is TRBD2 (6 bases). The germline V and J ends were trimmed by 0 bases and 2 bases, with 10 bases remaining between them. The CDR3 consists of 15 residues. Germline loops: CDR1 GTSNPN, CDR2 SVGIG (reference sequence). Written as DNA, the CDR3 is TGTGCCTGGAGTGTATCGGGACTTAACACCGGGGAGCTGTTTTTT. This gives the protein CAWSVSGLNTGELFF.

CDR3 DNA sequence: TGTGCCAGCAGCTGGGCTGGGCGACAGATTAATTCACCCCTCCACTTT. This translates into CASSWAGRQINSPLHF. The gene calls are TRBV2 and TRBJ1-6; possibly TRBD1 for D (5 bases). CDR3 length equals 16 residues. Per the germline V gene, CDR1 is SNHLY and CDR2 is FYNNEI. V lost 6 bases to trimming and J lost 6 bases, with 18 bases between them.

J is TRBJ2-5 and V is TRBV2, with TRBD1 matching 7 bases. Germline V lookup: CDR1 SNHLY, CDR2 FYNNEI. The CDR3 length is 14 residues. The junction had 12 bases not matched to a gene; V was cut back by 7 bases and J by 7 bases. CDR3 sequence reads: CASIERGQVATQYF. For the CDR3, the DNA is TGTGCCAGCATCGAAAGAGGACAGGTGGCGACCCAGTACTTC.

This chain links TRBV30 with TRBJ1-1, with D uncertain. The germline CDR1 and CDR2 sequences are GTSNPN and SVGIG (reference sequence). CDR3 length: 11 residues. Between the trimmed V and J ends, which lost 5 bases and 11 bases, there was a span of 15 bases. The CDR3 DNA sequence: TGTGCCTGGGTAATTGGAGGGTTGGCTTTCTTT. This codes for CAWVIGGLAFF.

This clone was found once. The chain combines TRBV10-3 with TRBJ1-2; D may be TRBD1 (5 bases). Looked up from germline, CDR1 is ENHRY and CDR2 is SYGVKD. Between the trimmed V and J ends, which lost 1 base and 6 bases, there was a span of 24 bases. The CDR3 extends over 18 amino acids. The DNA of the CDR3 is TGTGCCATCAGTGAGTATGGCCTTCCGGGACTCCGAGCCCATGGCTACACCTTC. Protein product: CAISEYGLPGLRAHGYTF.

The chain employs TRBV5-4 and TRBJ2-1; 8 bases match TRBD1. Trimming at V came to 1 base and at J to 6 bases, leaving 9 bases not matched to a gene. Germline lookup yields CDR1 SGHNT and CDR2 YYREEE (reference sequence). The CDR3 runs 16 residues. The CDR3 here is CASSLRTMDRVNEQFF. CDR3 DNA: TGTGCCAGCAGCTTGAGGACTATGGACAGGGTCAATGAGCAGTTCTTC.

The V and J genes are TRBV27 and TRBJ1-6, with 8 bases aligning to TRBD1. With 6 bases clipped from V and 7 bases from J, the junction kept 2 bases outside the gene matches. The germline V gene encodes CDR1 MNHEY and CDR2 SMNVEV (reference sequence). This CDR3 comprises 13 residues. The CDR3 protein is CASRGTGNSPLHF. CDR3 nucleotide sequence: TGTGCCAGCAGAGGGACAGGAAATTCACCCCTCCACTTT.

V and J are TRBV2 and TRBJ2-7, with 14 positions matching TRBD2. CDR1 and CDR2 from the germline V gene are SNHLY and FYNNEI. The CDR3 length is 18 residues. Unmatched junction bases numbered 14, after V lost 6 bases and J lost 4 bases. The DNA for the CDR3 is TGTGCCAGCAGACCTAGGACCGGGACTAGCGGGGGTAAATACGAGCAGTACTTC. Translated: CASRPRTGTSGGKYEQYF.

The chain employs TRBV27 and TRBJ2-1; 9 bases match TRBD2. The CDR3 has 15 residues. Germline lookup yields CDR1 MNHEY and CDR2 SMNVEV (reference sequence). J lost 2 bases, V lost 4 bases, and 3 bases had no gene match. This CDR3 reads CASSSKRGAYNEQFF. For the CDR3, the DNA is TGTGCCAGCAGTTCCAAGCGGGGGGCCTACAATGAGCAGTTCTTC.

This clone was detected only a few times. This rearrangement joins TRBV5-1 to TRBJ2-7; D perhaps matches TRBD1 (6 bases). The germline V gene has CDR1 SGHRS and CDR2 YFSETQ. The CDR3 covers 14 residues. V lost 0 bases and J 0 bases, leaving 7 bases between the germline ends. CDR3 in DNA: TGCGCCAGCAGCTTGGGACAGGCCTCCTACGAGCAGTACTTC. Translated: CASSLGQASYEQYF.

This clone was recorded many times. The rearrangement links TRBV20-1 to TRBJ1-5; maybe TRBD1 (6 bases). V was clipped by 5 bases and J by 4 bases, with 21 bases between them. This CDR3 has 16 residues. Germline lookup yields CDR1 DFQATT and CDR2 SNEGSKA (reference sequence). CDR3 loop: CSAGEGGASFNQPQHF. The DNA of the CDR3 is TGCAGTGCTGGTGAGGGGGGAGCTTCCTTTAATCAGCCCCAGCATTTT.

This clone was seen a few times. The chain combines TRBV5-1 with TRBJ2-2; 13 nucleotides align to TRBD2. This CDR3 spans 17 amino acids. Germline V lookup: CDR1 SGHRS, CDR2 YFSETQ. V lost 4 bases and J lost 2; bases outside the gene matches: 5. The CDR3 nucleotides read TGCGCCAGCAGCACGTGGACTAGCGGGGGAAACACCGGGGAGCTGTTTTTT. It yields the protein CASSTWTSGGNTGELFF.

This clone showed up just once. The J gene is TRBJ2-2, the V gene TRBV29-1; no reliable D call. Per the germline V gene, CDR1 is SQVTM and CDR2 is ANQGSEA. The germline V and J ends were trimmed by 4 bases and 3 bases, with 6 bases remaining between them. CDR3 length: 12 amino acids. Here the CDR3 reads CSVVSYTGELFF. The CDR3 region has the DNA TGCAGCGTTGTCTCCTACACCGGGGAGCTGTTTTTT.

The gene calls are TRBV10-3 and TRBJ1-2, with D hard to call. Germline values: CDR1 ENHRY, CDR2 SYGVKD. The V and J ends lost 6 bases and 4 bases respectively, with 15 bases between them. The CDR3 has 14 amino acids. This chain's CDR3 is CAIRWTGNSYGYTF. CDR3 nucleotides: TGTGCCATCAGGTGGACGGGGAATAGCTATGGCTACACCTTC.